A single sample gave rise to the 24 T cell receptor beta chains below, sequenced in a study of T-cell reconstitution after alpha-beta-depleted transplantation in children. Unique molecular identifiers were incorporated when the TCRbeta library was constructed. TCRdb ran MiXCR on the PCR reads and lists one entry per CDR3 protein. The sample includes some 8,000 distinct CDR3 sequences, over 9.5% of them seen just once. The source material was PBMCs, mostly from graft donor cells, sampled 60 days after TCRalphabeta/CD19-depleted stem cell transplant. The receptors shown here come from a patient between 2 and 9 years old who had a stem cell transplant for inherited bone marrow failure, so the T cells may come from the graft donor.

The table lists this clonotype with many counts. V usage is TRBV4-3 and J usage is TRBJ1-6; 8 nucleotides align to TRBD1. The CDR3 length is 16 residues. Germline V gene data show CDR1 as LGHNA and CDR2 as YSLEER. V lost 4 bases to trimming and J lost 0 bases; unmatched junction nucleotides: 2. Here the CDR3 reads CASSLGQGSYNSPLHF. The CDR3 DNA reads as TGCGCCAGCAGCCTAGGACAGGGCTCCTATAATTCACCCCTCCACTTT.

This clonotype was seen repeatedly, ten times or more. The genes are TRBV4-3 and TRBJ2-5; no reliable D call. The CDR3 totals 14 residues. Germline V CDR1 and CDR2: LGHNA, YSLEER. V lost 0 bases to trimming and J lost 3 bases, with 8 bases between them. The CDR3 reads CASSQDRAEETQYF. The CDR3 DNA follows: TGCGCCAGCAGCCAAGATCGGGCAGAAGAGACCCAGTACTTC.

The chain couples TRBV4-2 to TRBJ2-7; 9 positions agree with TRBD2. In germline, CDR1 is LGHNA, CDR2 YNFKEQ. Trimming at V came to 4 bases and at J to 3 bases, leaving 16 bases not matched to a gene. CDR3 length equals 18 residues. The CDR3 is CASSPGRGGRASYYEQYF. The CDR3 DNA reads as TGTGCCAGCAGCCCCGGGCGGGGCGGGAGGGCCTCTTACTACGAGCAGTACTTC.

This clonotype was recorded at least ten times. This chain uses TRBV28 with TRBJ2-3, with no clear D. Looked up from germline, CDR1 is MDHEN and CDR2 is SYDVKM. This CDR3 has 11 amino acids. Trimming shortened V by 10 bases and J by 4 bases, and 9 bases separated the two germline ends. The DNA for the CDR3 is TGTGCCACCCGACTGGCAGATACGCAGTATTTT. Its translation: CATRLADTQYF.

This clonotype was detected many times. This rearrangement joins TRBV20-1 to TRBJ1-6; no clear D gene. Trimming took off 0 bases at V and 3 bases at J, with 15 bases between the two ends. This CDR3 spans 17 amino acids. Germline V gives CDR1 DFQATT, CDR2 SNEGSKA (reference sequence). The CDR3 sequence: CSARERQALFYNSPLHF. Written as DNA, the CDR3 is TGCAGTGCTAGAGAAAGACAAGCCTTATTCTATAATTCACCCCTCCACTTT.

This clonotype was counted ten times or more. The CDR3 bases are TGCAGCGGAAGGGCTTGGAAAACTGAAGCTTTCTTT. Its translation: CSGRAWKTEAFF. The rearrangement uses TRBV29-1 and TRBJ1-1, with no clear D. Trimming removed 7 bases from V and 5 bases from J, with 14 bases in between. In germline, CDR1 is SQVTM, CDR2 ANQGSEA. CDR3 length equals 12 residues.

This clonotype has ten or more counts. The chain is built from TRBV7-9 and TRBJ1-4; unclear D gene. V lost 5 bases and J 4 bases, leaving 14 bases between the germline ends. CDR1 and CDR2 (germline): SEHNR, FQNEAQ (reference sequence). The CDR3 runs to 15 residues. This CDR3 is CASSLSRTDNEKLFF. CDR3 coding DNA: TGTGCCAGCAGCCTTTCACGCACGGATAATGAAAAACTGTTTTTT.

This clonotype was seen many times. CDR3 amino acids: CASSLGTTGPHEKLFF. The CDR3 region has the DNA TGTGCCAGCAGCTTGGGGACTACAGGTCCTCATGAAAAACTGTTTTTT. The chain is built from TRBV7-6 and TRBJ1-4; TRBD1 is a possible D gene (5 bases). The germline V and J ends were trimmed by 3 bases and 6 bases, with 17 bases remaining between them. This CDR3 is built from 16 residues. Germline V lookup: CDR1 SGHVS, CDR2 FNYEAQ.

The CDR3 loop reads CATWDRGLGETQYF. The DNA of the CDR3 is TGTGCGACTTGGGACAGGGGGCTTGGAGAGACCCAGTACTTC. The J gene is TRBJ2-5, the V gene TRBV19; 12 bases match TRBD1. Germline-derived CDR1 and CDR2 are LNHDA and SQIVND (reference sequence). The CDR3 consists of 14 residues.

This clonotype was seen at least ten times. The rearrangement joins TRBV27 to TRBJ2-1; 8 positions agree with TRBD2. The length of the CDR3 is 15 residues. Germline CDR1 is MNHEY and CDR2 is SMNVEV (reference sequence). V gave up 6 bases and J gave up 7 bases; unmatched junction bases: 11. The CDR3 sequence: CASSRRWVAGNEQFF. The CDR3, as DNA: TGTGCCAGCAGCCGGAGGTGGGTAGCGGGAAATGAGCAGTTCTTC.

This clonotype was detected ten times or more. The J gene is TRBJ1-2, the V gene TRBV7-9; D not certain. The V end was cut by 6 bases, the J end by 7 bases, with 12 bases between. The CDR3 spans 12 residues. From germline, CDR1 is SEHNR and CDR2 FQNEAQ (reference sequence). CDR3 in amino acids: CASRSVVGGYTF. The CDR3 DNA follows: TGTGCCAGCAGAAGTGTAGTCGGTGGCTACACCTTC.

This clonotype came up many times. The chain combines TRBV20-1 with TRBJ2-7; 10 nucleotides line up with TRBD2. Germline CDR1 and CDR2: DFQATT and SNEGSKA (reference sequence). The CDR3 extends over 13 amino acids. J lost 9 bases, V lost 7 bases, and 12 bases had no gene match. This CDR3 is CSDLSLAGVVQYF. CDR3 DNA: TGCAGTGACCTTTCCCTAGCGGGAGTTGTGCAGTACTTC.

This clonotype was counted at least ten times. This sequence joins TRBV4-3 and TRBJ2-5, with a possible D match to TRBD2 (7 bases). CDR1 is LGHNA, CDR2 YSLEER, per germline. V gave up 3 bases and J gave up 1 base, with 18 bases separating them. The CDR3 has 17 amino acids. CDR3 sequence reads: CASSQGGGRRRQETQYF. The CDR3 DNA is TGCGCCAGCAGCCAGGGAGGGGGGAGAAGACGCCAAGAGACCCAGTACTTC.

This clonotype counts as large. The chain recombines TRBV20-1 with TRBJ2-5, with 11 bases matching TRBD2. Germline values: CDR1 DFQATT, CDR2 SNEGSKA (reference sequence). Unmatched junction bases numbered 13, after V lost 5 bases and J lost 2 bases. The CDR3 loop spans 17 amino acids. The CDR3 region has the DNA TGCAGTGCTGAGGGAACTAGCGGGAGAGGGAGTCAAGAGACCCAGTACTTC. It specifies CSAEGTSGRGSQETQYF.

This clonotype was seen many times. The J gene is TRBJ1-1, the V gene TRBV20-1; TRBD1 matches at 9 bases. CDR1 DFQATT and CDR2 SNEGSKA come from the germline V gene (reference sequence). This CDR3 spans 14 amino acids. V lost 1 base, J lost 4 bases, and 4 bases stayed unmatched. CDR3 residues: CSARGWTGVTEAFF. The DNA of the CDR3 is TGCAGTGCTAGAGGTTGGACAGGGGTCACTGAAGCTTTCTTT.

This clonotype occurred many times. The chain couples TRBV20-1 to TRBJ2-7; no clear D gene. Trimming removed 2 bases at V and 6 bases at J, with 20 bases between. This CDR3 is 15 amino acids long. Germline CDR1 and CDR2: DFQATT and SNEGSKA (reference sequence). DNA of the CDR3: TGCAGTGCTAGAATACGACACCGCATAAGGACCGAGCAGTACTTC. It codes for CSARIRHRIRTEQYF.

This chain uses TRBV27 with TRBJ1-5, with D possibly matching TRBD1 (5 bases). Germline assignment: CDR1 MNHEY and CDR2 SMNVEV (reference sequence). V gave up 2 bases and J gave up 3 bases, with 20 bases separating them. The CDR3 is 18 amino acids. CDR3 bases: TGTGCCAGCAGTTTAAATCCCCGGGGACGAATGAACAATCAGCCCCAGCATTTT. This sequence encodes CASSLNPRGRMNNQPQHF.

This clonotype was observed at least ten times. The rearrangement uses TRBV28 and TRBJ1-5; D unclear. The germline V and J ends were trimmed by 5 bases and 7 bases, with 15 bases remaining between them. The CDR3 is 14 residues long. Germline loops: CDR1 MDHEN, CDR2 SYDVKM. The CDR3 loop reads CASSLVGSGQPQHF. The CDR3 DNA is TGTGCCAGCAGTCTAGTGGGGTCAGGCCAGCCCCAGCATTTT.

Remarks on this clonotype: With a much larger clone just one base away, this may be a read error. The chain joins TRBV7-9 to TRBJ1-2; 8 bases match TRBD1. Per the germline V gene, CDR1 is SEHNR and CDR2 is FQNEAQ (reference sequence). Trimming removed 5 bases from V and 4 bases from J; junction bases left unmatched: 9. The CDR3 contains 15 residues. DNA for the CDR3: TGTGCCAGCAGCCCGCCGGGACAGGCTTTCTATGGCTACACCTTC. This sequence encodes CASSPPGQAFYGYTF.

The table lists this clonotype with many counts. The chain carries TRBV7-2 and TRBJ2-1, with D unresolved. Deletions cut 2 bases from V and 3 bases from J, with 2 bases between. Germline lookup yields CDR1 SGHTA and CDR2 FQGNSA. The CDR3 runs to 12 residues. CDR3 nucleotide sequence: TGTGCCAGCAGCTTAAACTACAATGAGCAGTTCTTC. Translated: CASSLNYNEQFF.

This clonotype was recorded at least ten times. The rearrangement uses TRBV5-1 and TRBJ1-1; 7 nucleotides line up with TRBD1. This CDR3 has 14 amino acids. The ends lost 3 bases at V and 7 bases at J; junction bases unmatched: 9. The germline gives CDR1 SGHRS, CDR2 YFSETQ. In DNA, the CDR3 is TGCGCCAGCAGCTCCCACAGGGGAGGGGGTGAAGCTTTCTTT. This translates into CASSSHRGGGEAFF.

This clonotype was counted many times. V usage is TRBV18 and J usage is TRBJ2-7; 8 bases agree with TRBD1. This CDR3 is 16 amino acids long. Per germline, CDR1 KGHSH and CDR2 LQKENI. After removal of 3 bases from V and 5 bases from J, the junction contained 12 bases not matched to a gene. The CDR3 DNA reads TGTGCCAGCTCACCTCCCGGTATGGCAGGGGGCGACGAGCAGTACTTC. As protein: CASSPPGMAGGDEQYF.

This clonotype was seen repeatedly, ten times or more. This chain joins TRBV19 and TRBJ1-5, with 8 nucleotides matching TRBD1. Germline assignment: CDR1 LNHDA and CDR2 SQIVND (reference sequence). V shed 7 bases and J 8 bases; nucleotides not matched to a gene: 7. This CDR3 is 13 amino acids long. As DNA, the CDR3 is TGTGCCAGTAAGGGACAGGACTTGAAGCCCCAGCATTTT. It specifies CASKGQDLKPQHF.

This clonotype occurred many times. The rearrangement uses TRBV4-3 and TRBJ1-2; D uncertain. CDR3 length equals 15 residues. With 0 bases removed from V and 4 bases from J, the gap between germline ends came to 12 bases. From germline, CDR1 is LGHNA and CDR2 YSLEER. CDR3 sequence: CASSQDRYGTYGYTF. The DNA of the CDR3 is TGCGCCAGCAGCCAAGATCGGTACGGCACCTATGGCTACACCTTC.